This TCR beta chain was captured by sequencing in a study of shared clonotypes between healthy human individuals (dated by TCRdb to 2019 to 2021). Broadly, across the study: Two women and three men aged 18 to 49 years were included in the cohort. For each donor, CD4 naive and CD4 memory were each given three plates, CD8 naive was given two plates, and CD8 memory was given one plate. To estimate repertoire size and how much clonotypes are shared between individuals, the study performed deep sequencing of blood TCR repertoires from a few healthy adults. Each donor's leukapheresis produced roughly between roughly 0.9 and 8.9 billion PBMCs. Different laboratories and diverse techniques were used to prepare libraries and sequence TCR repertoires, to increase sequencing depth and limit assay-specific biases.

What the authors observed across the whole study: Across a few donors, roughly 5.4% of naive CD4, roughly 3.5% of naive CD8, approximately 2.5% of memory CD4, and approximately 0.4% of memory CD8 clonotypes were shared. Sampling was restricted to blood, and TCR repertoires in tissues likely differ from the TCR repertoires found in blood. Estimated clonotype richness was generally larger for naive than for memory subsets. Compared with non-shared clonotypes, the clonotypes found in all four sorted-subset donors had higher generation probabilities. Because the study included a small number of donors, the genetic and exposure-history diversity represented was limited. Incomplete sequencing was indicated by rarefaction of sorted-subset datasets, despite the large sequencing depth. Based on pairwise subsampling, the degree of clonotype sharing among donors was expected to be affected by sequencing depth.

CD8 naive samples consisted of CD45RO-negative cells that were positively selected for CCR7, yielding a CD45RA+CCR7+ population without TemRA cells. The donors were healthy, HIV-negative adults who had no recently reported acute infections or vaccinations. All donors were Caucasian adults living in Nashville, Tennessee, USA. Blood was collected by leukapheresis, and PBMCs were isolated by Ficoll-Histopaque density gradient centrifugation and then cryopreserved in liquid nitrogen vapor phase. Analytical flow cytometry was used to check the purity and quantity of every magnetically sorted T cell population. From each sorted fraction, genomic DNA was isolated and quantified by UV absorbance on a Nanodrop 2000c. Note on this clone: The antigen it recognizes is unknown. Base qualities are not provided; no much larger clone lies one nucleotide away.

Using the deep immunoSEQ assay, multiplex PCR amplified TCR CDR3 regions from genomic DNA. For each cell subset, the extracted genomic DNA was distributed evenly across all wells of several immunoSEQ 96-well plates, and each plate served as one replicate. Each replicate PCR for sorted subsets received about 180 ng genomic DNA, equal to about 30,000 T cell genomes. Purified libraries were measured with a Qubit 3.0 fluorometer, size-checked on a Bioanalyzer 2100, and measured again with the KAPA Library Quantification kit. A separate single-read 150-cycle Illumina NextSeq 550 flow cell was used to sequence each immunoSEQ 96-well plate. The study's processing was this. Because the immunoSEQ output included only junctional sequences and no quality scores, the filtering could not be the same as the filtering used for full-length reads. Sequences were annotated with PyIR, a Python wrapper for IgBLAST v1.9, using IMGT germline references to assign V/J genes and CDR3. Any read was removed if the V/J assignment was weak (E-value above 1e-6), the CDR3 was missing, or the read contained stop codons, out-of-frame junctions, or ambiguous translated residues. V3J clonotypes were defined as sequences sharing the same inferred V gene, J gene, and CDR3 amino acid sequence. Percentage overlap between repertoires was calculated by dividing the number of shared unique clonotypes by the size of the smaller repertoire. Three approaches were used to assess repertoire richness: RTK rarefaction, the Chao1 estimator, and Recon v2.1 estimates of unobserved clonotypes. Generation probabilities were computed with OLGA for all TCRbeta clonotypes obtained by the gDNA method from several donors. This is the immuneACCESS table as TCRdb keeps it, with only in-frame sequences that have V and J called. A part of the clones is gone; compared with another copy, unresolved V genes explain less than half, and the rest is unexplained. Clonal size and the V and J genes are those of that table, whereas D and trimming came from the DNA. This sample gives around 2.1 million clones in total; 93% of them show up just once. The ten largest account for over 1.5% of the sample.

This sequence was found in a man between 18 and 35 years old in good health. Some clones in this sample may be carry-over from other donors' samples. Sequenced material: naive CD8+ T cells from PBMCs. The cell subset or site label corresponds to: CD45RA+CCR7+.

The CDR3 corresponds to CASSTGGGQDGYTF. The nucleotides are TGTGCCAGCTCTACGGGCGGGGGACAAGATGGCTACACCTTC. The V gene is TRBV2 and the J gene is TRBJ1-2; perhaps TRBD1 is the D gene, with 6 bases matching. From the germline V gene, CDR1 is SNHLY and CDR2 is FYNNEI. V is cut by 8 bases and J by 6 bases, and the space between the germline ends is 19 bases. The CDR3 goes from the cysteine to the phenylalanine over 14 residues. The read is trimmed to its CDR3 DNA, 42 bases read in frame from base 1.